These 29 T cell receptor beta chains were sequenced from one sample in a study of human T cells and chemical hapten exposure. Time point indicated: patch test 1, 2 weeks after DPC sensitization. Specified treatment: therapeutic diphenylcyclopropenone sensitization with weekly scalp DPC. TCRdb re-called the RACE reads through MiXCR, storing one row per CDR3 protein. The sample lists 75,000 to 95,000 distinct CDR3 sequences; 12% were seen once. Sample: whole blood, taken in connection with sensitization to the hapten diphenylcyclopropenone (DPC). The receptors stem from a woman in her sixties or seventies with alopecia areata. Some clones in this sample may be carry-over from other donors' samples.

This clonotype has a handful of counts. The genes are TRBV9 and TRBJ1-2, with D possibly TRBD1 on 5 matching bases. Germline assignment: CDR1 SGDLS and CDR2 YYNGEE. The CDR3 is made up of 15 amino acids. V was clipped by 0 bases and J by 8 bases, with 17 bases between them. The CDR3 region has the DNA TGTGCCAGCAGCGTAGAAGGGACGGCGGTTTCGGGCTACACCTTC. It yields the protein CASSVEGTAVSGYTF.

This clonotype was counted ten times or more. The chain employs TRBV7-9 and TRBJ1-1, with D perhaps TRBD1 (5 bases). Trimming pared 5 bases from V and 0 bases from J, leaving 16 bases between. Per the germline V gene, CDR1 is SEHNR and CDR2 is FQNEAQ (reference sequence). The CDR3 runs to 16 residues. CDR3 bases: TGTGCCAGCAGCCCTAGGTTACCGGGGCTGAACACTGAAGCTTTCTTT. Amino acids: CASSPRLPGLNTEAFF.

This clonotype has a handful of counts. J is TRBJ1-6 and V is TRBV7-9, with no clear D. Trimming took off 2 bases at V and 7 bases at J, with 12 bases between the two ends. CDR1 and CDR2 (germline): SEHNR, FQNEAQ (reference sequence). The CDR3 is made up of 15 amino acids. CDR3 residues: CASSLRGSFNSPLHF. The CDR3, as DNA: TGTGCCAGCAGCTTACGCGGCAGCTTCAATTCACCCCTCCACTTT.

This clonotype was counted a few times. The chain joins TRBV7-2 to TRBJ2-1; TRBD1 matches at 11 bases. This CDR3 has 14 residues. Germline V lookup: CDR1 SGHTA, CDR2 FQGNSA. Trimming at V came to 5 bases and at J to 8 bases, leaving 5 bases not matched to a gene. The CDR3 loop reads CASSPWTGGDEQFF. The CDR3 DNA reads TGTGCCAGCAGCCCATGGACAGGGGGCGATGAGCAGTTCTTC.

The chain carries TRBV12-3 or TRBV12-4 and TRBJ2-1; no firm D call. V was shortened by 6 bases and J by 8 bases, with 11 bases between the two germline ends. The CDR3 consists of 12 residues. This chain's CDR3 is CASSLGFDEQFF. The CDR3 DNA reads TGTGCCAGCAGCCTAGGATTCGATGAGCAGTTCTTC.

This clonotype has at least ten counts. The chain joins TRBV20-1 to TRBJ2-7, with 9 bases that match TRBD1. Losses at the gene ends were 4 bases for V and 2 bases for J; bases not matched to a gene: 6. Germline V gene lookup returns CDR1 DFQATT and CDR2 SNEGSKA (reference sequence). The length of the CDR3 is 14 residues. CDR3 amino acids: CSATGTGKTYEQYF. The DNA of the CDR3 is TGCAGTGCTACCGGGACAGGGAAAACCTACGAGCAGTACTTC.

The gene calls are TRBV28 and TRBJ2-1; possible D gene TRBD2, 5 bases. Deletions cut 6 bases from V and 1 base from J, with 7 bases between. Germline CDR1 MDHEN, CDR2 SYDVKM. The CDR3 extends over 13 amino acids. In nucleotides, the CDR3 is TGTGCCAGCAGAGAGGGTTCCTACAATGAGCAGTTCTTC. It translates to CASREGSYNEQFF.

This clonotype was found a few times. V usage is TRBV7-2 and J usage is TRBJ2-5; 10 positions match TRBD2. V lost 5 bases, J lost 0 bases, and 6 bases stayed unmatched. The CDR3 contains 16 residues. CDR1 and CDR2 (germline): SGHTA, FQGNSA. The CDR3 nucleotides are TGTGCCAGCAGCCTAACTAGCGGGGAGTACCAAGAGACCCAGTACTTC. This sequence encodes CASSLTSGEYQETQYF.

Only a few counts were recorded for this clonotype. The chain uses TRBV5-1 and TRBJ2-5; 7 nucleotides align to TRBD1. The CDR3 length is 15 residues. The junction had 8 bases not matched to a gene; V was cut back by 3 bases and J by 3 bases. The germline gives CDR1 SGHRS, CDR2 YFSETQ. CDR3 loop: CASSWGPGQEETQYF. CDR3 in DNA: TGCGCCAGCAGCTGGGGCCCCGGACAGGAAGAGACCCAGTACTTC.

This clonotype was counted ten times or more. This sequence joins TRBV5-1 and TRBJ2-7; 8 bases align to TRBD2. CDR1 is SGHRS, CDR2 YFSETQ, per germline. This CDR3 is built from 17 residues. Trimming took 6 bases from V and 3 from J; bases not matched to a gene: 17. The CDR3 region is CASTDPDRTSINYEQYF. CDR3 sequence (DNA): TGCGCCAGCACGGACCCAGACCGGACTAGCATCAACTACGAGCAGTACTTC.

The table lists this clonotype with many counts. This rearrangement joins TRBV18 to TRBJ1-5; 9 bases agree with TRBD1. Germline V gives CDR1 KGHSH, CDR2 LQKENI. J gave up 6 bases and V 4 bases, and 7 bases lay outside the gene matches. The CDR3 is 15 residues long. CDR3 sequence (DNA): TGTGCCAGCTCACTAAGCACAGGGGGCGGTCAGCCCCAGCATTTT. Translated: CASSLSTGGGQPQHF. The entire variable domain, with the rest obtained from reference TRBV18 and TRBJ1-5, is as follows: NAGVMQNPRHLVRRRGQEARLRCSPMKGHSHVYWYRQLPEEGLKFMVYLQKENIIDESGMPKERFSAEFPKEGPSILRIQQVVRGDSAAYFCASSLSTGGGQPQHFGDGTRLSIL.

This clonotype showed up just a few times. The chain is built from TRBV4-1 and TRBJ2-1; D is unclear. CDR1 is MGHRA, CDR2 YSYEKL, per germline. Trimming left V 1 base short and J 1 base short, with 8 bases between. This CDR3 region has 15 residues. CDR3 amino acids: CASSQATPSYNEQFF. The CDR3, as DNA: TGCGCCAGCAGCCAAGCAACACCATCCTACAATGAGCAGTTCTTC.

This clonotype was seen at least ten times. The chain recombines TRBV12-3 or TRBV12-4 with TRBJ2-7, with a possible D match to TRBD1 (6 bases). The CDR3 spans 13 residues. Trimming stripped 5 bases from V and 12 bases from J, with 20 bases between. CDR3 protein: CASSNRGAQGTYF. The CDR3 nucleotides read TGTGCCAGCAGTAATCGCGGTGCTCAGGGGACGTACTTC.

This clonotype showed up many times. One junction end disagrees with the germline gene, perhaps due to a read error. The chain uses TRBV7-9 and TRBJ1-2, with D hard to call. The CDR3 is 11 amino acids. Germline CDR1 SEHNR, CDR2 FQNEAQ (reference sequence). This CDR3 is CASSQLGIPQF. Written as DNA, the CDR3 is TGTGCCAGCAGCCAATTGGGGATCCCCCAGTTC.

This clonotype showed up just a few times. This sequence joins TRBV6-6 and TRBJ2-7, with 9 bases that match TRBD1. The CDR3 has 11 residues. With 6 bases clipped from V and 11 bases from J, the junction kept 5 bases outside the gene matches. Germline lookup yields CDR1 MNHNY and CDR2 SVGAGI (reference sequence). This CDR3 reads CASRFRDREYF. CDR3 sequence (DNA): TGTGCCAGCAGATTCCGGGACAGGGAGTACTTC.

This clonotype has a count of ten or more. This rearrangement joins TRBV29-1 to TRBJ1-2; tentative D call: TRBD1 (5 bases). This CDR3 spans 13 amino acids. The germline CDR1 and CDR2 sequences are SQVTM and ANQGSEA. V shed 5 bases and J shed 4 bases, with 14 bases lying between them. CDR3 region: CSVRVTAAYGYTF. The CDR3 DNA reads TGCAGCGTTCGAGTGACAGCAGCCTATGGCTACACCTTC.

At least ten counts were recorded for this clonotype. This chain links TRBV5-4 with TRBJ2-3; 7 positions agree with TRBD1. The CDR3 runs 14 residues. V was pared by 10 bases and J by 0 bases, with 8 bases of the junction left unmatched. CDR1 and CDR2 from the germline V gene are SGHNT and YYREEE (reference sequence). Written as DNA, the CDR3 is TGTGCCGGCCAGACGACAGGGAGCACAGATACGCAGTATTTT. Translating it yields CAGQTTGSTDTQYF.

This clonotype was observed a few times. The V gene is TRBV12-3 or TRBV12-4, the J gene TRBJ2-1, with 13 nucleotides matching TRBD2. The CDR3 is 14 amino acids. The V and J ends lost 6 bases and 6 bases, in that order; junction bases with no gene match: 2. DNA of the CDR3: TGTGCCAGCAGCTGGACTAGCGGGGGCAATGAGCAGTTCTTC. Its translation is CASSWTSGGNEQFF.

This clonotype showed up just a few times. The V gene is TRBV20-1, the J gene TRBJ2-3; 11 bases line up with TRBD2. V trimming: 6 bases; J trimming: 2 bases; junction bases outside the gene matches: 7. CDR1 and CDR2 from the germline V gene are DFQATT and SNEGSKA (reference sequence). The CDR3 has 15 amino acids. The CDR3 DNA sequence: TGCAGTGCGCCGGGACTAGCGGAGCCCACAGATACGCAGTATTTT. This gives the protein CSAPGLAEPTDTQYF.

The CDR3 loop reads CASSDGTGRSTGNTIYF. CDR3 in DNA: TGTGCCAGCAGTGATGGGACAGGGAGAAGCACTGGAAACACCATATATTTT. The chain recombines TRBV2 with TRBJ1-3; 9 bases fit TRBD1. CDR1 and CDR2 (germline): SNHLY, FYNNEI. This CDR3 region has 17 residues. The V gene end was trimmed by 3 bases and the J gene end by 2 bases; junction bases not matched to a gene: 8.

Comments on this clonotype: A much larger clonotype is one base distant, so this may be a read error. Since the CDR3 does not end with the conserved phenylalanine or tryptophan, this likely comes from a read error. This chain connects TRBV20-1 to TRBJ2-1; a weak D match, TRBD1 (6 bases). Germline V gene data show CDR1 as DFQATT and CDR2 as SNEGSKA (reference sequence). The CDR3 spans 15 residues. CDR3 in DNA: TGCACCGCAGCAGGGGCCCTTCCTCCTTACAATGAGCAGTTCTCC. This gives the protein CTAAGALPPYNEQFS.

This clonotype came up a few times. V is TRBV20-1 and J is TRBJ2-1; 9 bases line up with TRBD1. This CDR3 is built from 17 residues. Trimming at V came to 2 bases and at J to 5 bases, leaving 13 bases not matched to a gene. Per germline, CDR1 DFQATT and CDR2 SNEGSKA (reference sequence). CDR3 region: CSARSGQGLLLNNEQFF. The DNA of the CDR3 is TGCAGTGCTAGATCAGGACAGGGGCTCCTATTGAACAATGAGCAGTTCTTC.

This clonotype was counted many times. The chain links TRBV10-1 to TRBJ2-2; TRBD1 aligns across 9 bases. The CDR3 runs 18 residues. After removal of 3 bases from V and 7 bases from J, the junction contained 15 bases not matched to a gene. Germline loops: CDR1 WNHNN, CDR2 SYGVQD (reference sequence). CDR3: CASSERTGTGSKGGELFF. CDR3 in DNA: TGCGCCAGCAGTGAAAGAACCGGGACAGGGAGTAAAGGCGGGGAGCTGTTTTTT.

The J gene is TRBJ2-1, the V gene TRBV29-1; no definite D call. Trimming took off 1 base at V and 3 bases at J, with 7 bases between the two ends. Germline V lookup: CDR1 SQVTM, CDR2 ANQGSEA. CDR3 size: 13 residues. As DNA, the CDR3 is TGCAGCGTTGAAGCCGGATTCTACAATGAGCAGTTCTTC. Residues: CSVEAGFYNEQFF.

This clonotype occurred many times. This chain joins TRBV7-3 and TRBJ2-1; the match to TRBD1 covers 12 bases. V lost 4 bases and J lost 8; bases outside the gene matches: 3. Germline loops: CDR1 SGHTA, CDR2 FQGTGA. CDR3 size: 14 residues. The CDR3 nucleotides are TGTGCCAGCAGCTGGGGACAGGGGGCCTATGAGCAGTTCTTC. The encoded protein is CASSWGQGAYEQFF.

Many counts were recorded for this clonotype. This chain connects TRBV19 to TRBJ2-1; 7 bases map to TRBD2. CDR1 and CDR2 (germline): LNHDA, SQIVND (reference sequence). Trimming removed 3 bases from V and 0 bases from J; junction bases left unmatched: 5. The CDR3 consists of 16 residues. CDR3 DNA: TGTGCCAGTAGTATCTCAGCGGGGAGCTCCTACAATGAGCAGTTCTTC. Translated, it gives CASSISAGSSYNEQFF.

This clonotype was recorded many times. The CDR3 reads CSVVFGTGRSNQPQHF. Here the CDR3 DNA reads TGCAGCGTTGTATTCGGGACAGGGAGGAGCAATCAGCCCCAGCATTTT. This chain connects TRBV29-1 to TRBJ1-5; 9 nucleotides match TRBD1. In germline, CDR1 is SQVTM, CDR2 ANQGSEA. CDR3 size: 16 residues. The V gene end was trimmed by 4 bases and the J gene end by 1 base; junction bases not matched to a gene: 8.

In this sample, this clonotype turned up a few times. The V gene is TRBV29-1, the J gene TRBJ1-1; no clear D. Germline V gene sequence: CDR1 SQVTM, CDR2 ANQGSEA. Trimming cost V 0 bases and J 3 bases, with 5 bases left between them. The CDR3 has 12 amino acids. CDR3 loop: CSVEEWDTEAFF. The CDR3 nucleotides are TGCAGCGTTGAAGAGTGGGACACTGAAGCTTTCTTT.

The J gene is TRBJ1-1, the V gene TRBV20-1; D is undetermined. CDR3 length equals 12 residues. V was trimmed by 0 bases and J by 4 bases, leaving 6 bases between them. The germline V gene has CDR1 DFQATT and CDR2 SNEGSKA (reference sequence). In nucleotides, the CDR3 is TGCAGTGCTAGAGATAGGATCACTGAAGCTTTCTTT. Residues: CSARDRITEAFF.